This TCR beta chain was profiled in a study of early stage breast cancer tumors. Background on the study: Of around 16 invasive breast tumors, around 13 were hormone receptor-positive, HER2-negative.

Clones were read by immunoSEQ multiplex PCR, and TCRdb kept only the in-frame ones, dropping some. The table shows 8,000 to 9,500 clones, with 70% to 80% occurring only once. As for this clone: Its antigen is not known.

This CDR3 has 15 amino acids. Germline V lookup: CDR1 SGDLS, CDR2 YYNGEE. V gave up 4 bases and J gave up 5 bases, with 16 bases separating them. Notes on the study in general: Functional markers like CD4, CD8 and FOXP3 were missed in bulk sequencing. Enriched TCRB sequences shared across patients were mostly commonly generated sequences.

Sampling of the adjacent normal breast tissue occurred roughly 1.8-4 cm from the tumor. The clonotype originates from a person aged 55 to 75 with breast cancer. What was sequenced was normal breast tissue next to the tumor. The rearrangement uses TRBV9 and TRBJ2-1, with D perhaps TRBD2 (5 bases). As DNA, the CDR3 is TGTGCCAGCAGCCCCCAAGCGGCCCGCCACAATGAGCAGTTCTTC. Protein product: CASSPQAARHNEQFF.